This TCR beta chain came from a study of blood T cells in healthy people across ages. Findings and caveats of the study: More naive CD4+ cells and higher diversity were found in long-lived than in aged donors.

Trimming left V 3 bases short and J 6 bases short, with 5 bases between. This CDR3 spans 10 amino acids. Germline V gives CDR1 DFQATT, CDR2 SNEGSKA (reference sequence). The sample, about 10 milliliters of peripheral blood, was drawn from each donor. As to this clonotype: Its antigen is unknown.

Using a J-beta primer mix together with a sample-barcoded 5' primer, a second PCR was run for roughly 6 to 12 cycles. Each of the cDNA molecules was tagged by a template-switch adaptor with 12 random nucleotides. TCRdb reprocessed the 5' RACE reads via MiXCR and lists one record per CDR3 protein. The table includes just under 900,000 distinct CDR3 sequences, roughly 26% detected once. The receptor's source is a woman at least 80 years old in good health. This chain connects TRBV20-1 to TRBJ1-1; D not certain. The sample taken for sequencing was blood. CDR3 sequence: CSASGPEAFF. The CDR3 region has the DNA TGCAGTGCTAGCGGCCCTGAAGCTTTCTTT.